The clone carrying this T cell receptor (beta chain) was counted a few times. Its target is unknown. This sample was taken from a study of vaccination and CD4 T cells after COVID-19. Indicated treatment: roughly nine-day PBMC culture with coronavirus spike peptide pools or control peptides (ViraFEST assay). An Oncomine TCR Beta short-read assay was used to sequence the DNA from cultured CD4+ T cells. One entry per CDR3 protein, called by TCRdb with MiXCR from the PCR reads. The profile shows over 10,000 distinct CDR3 sequences, around 27% of them singletons. General observations from the study: Spike mono-reactivity was found in 304 of 307 vaccine-specific clones from convalescent patients.

CDR1 is MNHEY and CDR2 is SMNVEV in the germline V gene (reference sequence). The CDR3 runs to 14 residues. Trimming at V came to 5 bases and at J to 7 bases, leaving 7 bases not matched to a gene. The V and J genes are TRBV27 and TRBJ2-2; TRBD2 agrees at 7 bases. The specimen was CD4+ T cells from blood, cultured in vitro, collected before SARS-CoV-2 vaccination. The TCR sequence derives from a human donor who received a COVID-19 vaccine. The chain's CDR3 is CASSPTSNGGELFF. The CDR3 bases are TGTGCCAGCAGTCCGACTAGCAATGGCGGGGAGCTGTTTTTT.